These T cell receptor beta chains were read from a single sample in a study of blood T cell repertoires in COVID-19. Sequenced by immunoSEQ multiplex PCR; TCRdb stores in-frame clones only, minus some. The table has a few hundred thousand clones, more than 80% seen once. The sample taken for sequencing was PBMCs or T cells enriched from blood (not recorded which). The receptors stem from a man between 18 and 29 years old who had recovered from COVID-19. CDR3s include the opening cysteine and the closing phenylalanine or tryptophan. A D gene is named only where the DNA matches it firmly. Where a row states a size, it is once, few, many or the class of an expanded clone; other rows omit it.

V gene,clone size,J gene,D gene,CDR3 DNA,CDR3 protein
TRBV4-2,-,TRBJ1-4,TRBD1,TGTGCCAGCAGCCAAAGCATTCCGGGACAGAAAAATGAAAAACTGTTTTTT,CASSQSIPGQKNEKLFF
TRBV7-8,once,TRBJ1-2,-,TGTGCCAGCAGCTTAACAGCCGGGAATAACAATGGCTACACCTTC,CASSLTAGNNNGYTF
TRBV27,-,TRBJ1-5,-,TGTGCCAGCAGTCCCCACAGGGTAGATCGTCAGCCCCAGCATTTT,CASSPHRVDRQPQHF
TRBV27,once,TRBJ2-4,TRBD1,TGTGCCAGCAGTAGAGGACAGGGGCAAAACATTCAGTACTTC,CASSRGQGQNIQYF
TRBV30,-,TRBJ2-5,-,TGTGCCTGGAGTGTAAAGAGCGGACCACAAGAGACCCAGTACTTC,CAWSVKSGPQETQYF
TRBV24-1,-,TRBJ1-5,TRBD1,TGTGCCACCAGTGATGGGACAGGAGATAATCAGCCCCAGCATTTT,CATSDGTGDNQPQHF
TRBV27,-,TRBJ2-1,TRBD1,TGTGCCAGCACCTCAAGGGGGCCTTTTTCCTACAATGAGCAGTTCTTC,CASTSRGPFSYNEQFF
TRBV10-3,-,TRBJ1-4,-,TGTGCCCGGGAAGGGGGTGGAAAACTGTTTTTT,CAREGGGKLFF
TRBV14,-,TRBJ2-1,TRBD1,TGTGCCAGCAGAGCTATAGGACAGGGCTTTGAGCAGTTCTTC,CASRAIGQGFEQFF
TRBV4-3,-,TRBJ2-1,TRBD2,TGCGCCAGCAGCCAATCATACACTAGCGGGAGATTCAATGAGCAGTTCTTC,CASSQSYTSGRFNEQFF
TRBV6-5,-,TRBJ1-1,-,TGTGCCAGCAGTTACTCGCGCAGGGCCGGCACTGAAGCTTTCTTT,CASSYSRRAGTEAFF
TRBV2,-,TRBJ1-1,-,TGTGCCAGCAGTGCAGTGGTCGACACTGAAGCTTTCTTT,CASSAVVDTEAFF
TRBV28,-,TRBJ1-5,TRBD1,TGTGCCAGCAGCCCAGGGGGCGGGAATCAGCCCCAGCATTTT,CASSPGGGNQPQHF
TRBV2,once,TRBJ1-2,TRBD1,TGTGCCAGCAGTGAAGGACAGGGCAGATATGGCTACACCTTC,CASSEGQGRYGYTF
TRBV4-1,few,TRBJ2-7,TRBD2,TGCGCCAGCAGCCAACAGCTAGCGGGATCCTACGAGCAGTACTTC,CASSQQLAGSYEQYF
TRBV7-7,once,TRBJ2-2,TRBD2,TGTGCCAGCAGCTTAGAGGGACTAGCGGACCAGGAGCTGTTTTTT,CASSLEGLADQELFF
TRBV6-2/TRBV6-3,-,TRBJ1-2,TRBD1,TGTGCCAGCAGTTACTCGAGCCAGGGGGCGGACTTCTATGGCTACACCTTC,CASSYSSQGADFYGYTF
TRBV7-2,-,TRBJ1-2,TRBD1,TGTGCCAGCAGCTTGACAGGGGGCGACTATGGCTACACCTTC,CASSLTGGDYGYTF
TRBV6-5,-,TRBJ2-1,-,TGTGCCAGCAGTTACTTCAGGGCTGGGGAGCAGTTCTTC,CASSYFRAGEQFF
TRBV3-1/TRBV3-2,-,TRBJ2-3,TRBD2,TGTGCCAGCAGTGCGGGAGGGATAAACGCAGATACGCAGTATTTT,CASSAGGINADTQYF
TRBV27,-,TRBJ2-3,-,TGTGCCAGCCGCGATGCCCCTAGCACAGATACGCAGTATTTT,CASRDAPSTDTQYF
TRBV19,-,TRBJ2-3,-,TGTGCCAGTGGAGGGGACACAGATACGCAGTATTTT,CASGGDTDTQYF
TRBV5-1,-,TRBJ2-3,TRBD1,TGCGCCAGCAGCTTACAGGGGGCGAGGGAAGGAGATACGCAGTATTTT,CASSLQGAREGDTQYF
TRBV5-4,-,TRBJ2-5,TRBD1,TGTGCCAGCAGCCCAACAGGGGGCAAAGAGACCCAGTACTTC,CASSPTGGKETQYF
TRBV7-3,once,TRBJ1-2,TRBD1,TGTGCCAGCAGCTTAACCGGGACAGGGGAGAAGGGCTACACCTTC,CASSLTGTGEKGYTF
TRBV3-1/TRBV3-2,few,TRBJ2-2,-,TGTGCCAGCAGCCCCGGTAGTGGCGGGGAGCTGTTTTTT,CASSPGSGGELFF
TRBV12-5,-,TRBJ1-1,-,TGTGCTAGTGAATTTGGCGTCAGGGATGGGAACACTGAAGCTTTCTTT,CASEFGVRDGNTEAFF
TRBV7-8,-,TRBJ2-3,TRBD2,TGTGCCAGCAGCTTAGGAGCGGGGCGGCAGTATTTT,CASSLGAGRQYF
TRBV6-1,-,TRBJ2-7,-,TGTGCCAGCAGTGAACCAGGACTCTTGGCCTACGAGCAGTACTTC,CASSEPGLLAYEQYF
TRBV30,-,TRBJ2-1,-,TGTGCCTGGAGTGCAGGGTTGCCCTTCAATGAGCAGTTCTTC,CAWSAGLPFNEQFF
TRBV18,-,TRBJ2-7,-,TGTGCCAGCTCACCACCGGGGGCCTTCTACGAGCAGTACTTC,CASSPPGAFYEQYF
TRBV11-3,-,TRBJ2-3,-,TGTGCCAGCAGCTTAGATCCACAGACTACAAAGTATTTT,CASSLDPQTTKYF
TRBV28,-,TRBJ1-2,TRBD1,TGTGCCAGCAGTTTGGCTTCTCCGGGACAGGGCGCCTATGGCTACACCTTC,CASSLASPGQGAYGYTF
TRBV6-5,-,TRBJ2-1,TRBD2,TGTGCCAGCAGTTACCCTAGCGGGAGGGAAGAAGAGCAGTTCTTC,CASSYPSGREEEQFF
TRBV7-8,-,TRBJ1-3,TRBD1,TGTGCCAGCAGCAAAGGCCAGGGGGACGGAAACACCATATATTTT,CASSKGQGDGNTIYF
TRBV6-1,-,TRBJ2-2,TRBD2,TGTGCCAGCAGTGGGCGGGGACTAGCGGGGGGCACGAACACCGGGGAGCTGTTTTTT,CASSGRGLAGGTNTGELFF
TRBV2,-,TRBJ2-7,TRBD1,TGTGCCAGCAGTGCTTCCGGGACAGTTGAGTACTTC,CASSASGTVEYF
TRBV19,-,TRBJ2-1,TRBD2,TGTGCCAGTAGTCACCCTACGATAGCGGGAGGACGAAGCTCCTACAATGAGCAGTTCTTC,CASSHPTIAGGRSSYNEQFF
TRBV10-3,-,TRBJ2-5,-,TGTGCCATTACCCGGGACCAGGGGGAGACCCAGTACTTC,CAITRDQGETQYF
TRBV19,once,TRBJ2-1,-,TGTGCCAGTAGCTGGGAGATGGGACTTAACAATGAGCAGTTCTTC,CASSWEMGLNNEQFF
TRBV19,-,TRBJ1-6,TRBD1,TGTGCCAGTAGTATTCTCACAGGGGGATCACCCCTCCACTTT,CASSILTGGSPLHF
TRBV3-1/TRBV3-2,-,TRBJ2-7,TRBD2,TGTGCCAGCACCCGTGGGACTACCAACTACGAGCAGTACTTC,CASTRGTTNYEQYF
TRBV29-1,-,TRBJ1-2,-,TGCAGCGTTGTTTCCCTTTATGGCTACACCTTC,CSVVSLYGYTF
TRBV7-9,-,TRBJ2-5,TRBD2,TGTGCCAGCAGCGACCGGACTAGCGGGAACCCAGAGACCCAGTACTTC,CASSDRTSGNPETQYF
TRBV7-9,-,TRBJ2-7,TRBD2,TGTGCCAGCAGCCCTTTAGCGGGAGCGGAAGACGAGCAGTACTTC,CASSPLAGAEDEQYF
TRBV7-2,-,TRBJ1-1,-,TGTGCCAGCAGCTTATTATTCGGGACTGAAGCTTTCTTT,CASSLLFGTEAFF
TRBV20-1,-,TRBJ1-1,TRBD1,TGCAGTGCTAGTCTCATCCAACCAGGGGGCACTGAAGCTTTCTTT,CSASLIQPGGTEAFF
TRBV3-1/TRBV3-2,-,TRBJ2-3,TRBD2,TGTGCCAGCAGCCAAGATTGGGGCGGGCTAGCGGGGTCAGATACGCAGTATTTT,CASSQDWGGLAGSDTQYF
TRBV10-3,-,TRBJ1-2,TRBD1,TGTGCCATCAGTGAAGCCTGGACAGGGGGCGAGGGGGGCTACACCTTC,CAISEAWTGGEGGYTF
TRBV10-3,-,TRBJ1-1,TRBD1,TGTGCCATCAGTCCAGGGGGCGCTTGGGGCACTGAAGCTTTCTTT,CAISPGGAWGTEAFF
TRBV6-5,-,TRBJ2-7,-,TGTGCCAGCAGTACAGGGCTTGGGGAGCAGTACTTC,CASSTGLGEQYF
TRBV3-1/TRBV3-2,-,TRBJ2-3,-,TGTGCCAGCAGCCAAGAACGGGCAAGCGGAGATACGCAGTATTTT,CASSQERASGDTQYF
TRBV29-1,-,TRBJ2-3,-,TGCAGCGTCCCGGGACTTAACTTCGCGCAGTATTTT,CSVPGLNFAQYF
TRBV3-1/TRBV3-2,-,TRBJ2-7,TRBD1,TGTGCCAGCAGCCATCATTCCCGACAGGGGGTAAGGGACGAGCAGTACTTC,CASSHHSRQGVRDEQYF
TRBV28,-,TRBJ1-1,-,TGTGCCAGCAGTCCCTCCTACACTGAAGCTTTCTTT,CASSPSYTEAFF
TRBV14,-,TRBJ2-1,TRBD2,TGTGCCAGCAAACCTCTAGCGGGGACCTACAATGAGCAGTTCTTC,CASKPLAGTYNEQFF
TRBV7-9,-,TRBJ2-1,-,TGTGCCAGCAGCCCGTACCTAGACAGACGTGAGCAGTTCTTC,CASSPYLDRREQFF
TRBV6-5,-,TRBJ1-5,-,TGTGCCAGCAGAGGAGTACAGGGTGGGCAGCCCCAGCATTTT,CASRGVQGGQPQHF
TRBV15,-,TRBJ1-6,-,TGTGCCACCAGCAGAGACTCCAATTCACCCCTCCACTTT,CATSRDSNSPLHF